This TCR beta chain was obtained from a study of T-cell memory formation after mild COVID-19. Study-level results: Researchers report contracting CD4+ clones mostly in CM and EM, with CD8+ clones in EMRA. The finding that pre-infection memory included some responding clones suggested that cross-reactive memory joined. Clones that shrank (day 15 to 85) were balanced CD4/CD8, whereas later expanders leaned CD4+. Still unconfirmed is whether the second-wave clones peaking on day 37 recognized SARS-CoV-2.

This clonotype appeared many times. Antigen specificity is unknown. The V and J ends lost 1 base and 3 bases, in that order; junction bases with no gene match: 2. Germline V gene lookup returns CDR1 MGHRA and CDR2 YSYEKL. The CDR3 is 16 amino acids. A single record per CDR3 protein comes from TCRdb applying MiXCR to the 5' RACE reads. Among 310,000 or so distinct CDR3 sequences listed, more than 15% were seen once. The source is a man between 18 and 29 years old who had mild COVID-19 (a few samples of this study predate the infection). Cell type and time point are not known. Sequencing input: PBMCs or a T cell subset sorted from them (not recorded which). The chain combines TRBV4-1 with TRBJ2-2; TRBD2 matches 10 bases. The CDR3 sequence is CASSQVGLADTGELFF. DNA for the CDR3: TGCGCCAGCAGCCAAGTAGGACTAGCGGACACCGGGGAGCTGTTTTTT.